The table lists the clone carrying this TCR beta chain with many counts. The data stem from a study of T cells in Graves' hyperthyroidism and ophthalmopathy. There were TCR beta CDR3 regions amplified from RNA transcripts. A first-round RT-PCR of the TCR CDR3 used the HTBI primer set. TCRdb fed the multiplex PCR reads into MiXCR, producing one record per CDR3 protein. Here the sample spans 490,000 or so distinct CDR3 sequences, about 20% being singletons. Disease lasting under 3 months, a NOSPECS grade of at least 4, and a Clinical Activity Score of at least 3 were features of the ophthalmopathy patients. Diagnosis relied on clinical symptoms, serum thyroxine and TRAb, thyroid ultrasound and orbital computed tomography. PBMCs were obtained from 7.5 to 10 ml fresh peripheral blood. Germline values: CDR1 MNHEY, CDR2 SMNVEV (reference sequence). The CDR3 runs 13 residues. Between the trimmed V and J ends, which lost 3 bases and 5 bases, there was a span of 10 bases.

The sequenced sample consisted of blood. The chain uses TRBV27 and TRBJ1-1, with a tentative D call TRBD1 (5 bases). This sequence originates from a man aged 35 to 55 with Graves' ophthalmopathy. The CDR3 DNA sequence: TGTGCCAGCAGTTTCCCTGGGGGAACTGAAGCTTTCTTT. This codes for CASSFPGGTEAFF.